The 28 T cell receptor beta chains presented below share a single source sample, sequenced in a study of radiation and T cells in renal cell carcinoma. Time point indicated: blood 4 weeks post-SBRT, at nephrectomy. The treatment denotes: 15 Gy SBRT to primary tumor, nephrectomy 4 weeks later. Only in-frame clones appear in the TCRdb table, and some are missing; sequencing was by immunoSEQ multiplex PCR. The table records 120,000 to 150,000 clones, approximately 86% of them present only once. Sequences were derived from blood, sampled from a patient whose treatment included radiotherapy and nephrectomy. All receptors come from a woman in her fifties or sixties with renal cell carcinoma.

V usage is TRBV19 and J usage is TRBJ2-1, with TRBD2 matching 7 bases. Germline V gene data show CDR1 as LNHDA and CDR2 as SQIVND (reference sequence). V gave up 8 bases and J gave up 6 bases; unmatched junction bases: 10. There are 14 residues in the CDR3. DNA of the CDR3: TGTGCCAGTCGATTTTCGGGACTACCCAATGAGCAGTTCTTC. Translating gives CASRFSGLPNEQFF.

In DNA form, the CDR3 reads TGTGCCAGTAGCACACAGAGCAATCAGCCCCAGCATTTT. It codes for CASSTQSNQPQHF. The rearrangement joins TRBV19 to TRBJ1-5; D gene uncertain. CDR3 length: 13 residues. Germline values: CDR1 LNHDA, CDR2 SQIVND (reference sequence). Trimming removed 6 bases from V and 1 base from J, with 7 bases in between.

V is TRBV9 and J is TRBJ2-2, with D possibly matching TRBD2 (6 bases). The V and J ends lost 4 bases and 8 bases respectively, with 12 bases between them. This CDR3 spans 13 amino acids. Germline values: CDR1 SGDLS, CDR2 YYNGEE. The CDR3 DNA is TGTGCCAGCAGCACGGGACTTTCTGGGGAGCTGTTTTTT. Residues: CASSTGLSGELFF.

This clone showed up just a few times. J is TRBJ2-7 and V is TRBV30, with D unresolved. V shed 3 bases and J shed 4 bases, with 13 bases lying between them. This CDR3 contains 13 residues. Germline V gene data show CDR1 as GTSNPN and CDR2 as SVGIG (reference sequence). CDR3 sequence (DNA): TGTGCCTGGAGGCGACCTTCGGGTTACGAGCAGTACTTC. This codes for CAWRRPSGYEQYF.

This chain links TRBV9 with TRBJ2-5; 9 bases align to TRBD1. Per germline, CDR1 SGDLS and CDR2 YYNGEE. The CDR3 is 15 amino acids. V lost 3 bases and J lost 4; bases outside the gene matches: 7. Written as DNA, the CDR3 is TGTGCCAGCAGCGGACCGGGACAGGGAAGAGAGACCCAGTACTTC. Its protein is CASSGPGQGRETQYF.

The CDR3, as DNA: TGTGCCAGCAGTCGGAATCAGGGGGACACTGAAGCTTTCTTT. It encodes CASSRNQGDTEAFF. The V gene is TRBV7-2, the J gene TRBJ1-1; 7 bases are a match to TRBD1. Trimming removed 6 bases from V and 3 bases from J; junction bases left unmatched: 7. Germline assignment: CDR1 SGHTA and CDR2 FQGNSA. There are 14 residues in the CDR3.

About this clone: Sequence at one end of the junction differs from germline and may be a read error. The chain carries TRBV6-6 and TRBJ2-5; perhaps TRBD2 as D (5 bases). The CDR3 is 12 residues long. The V gene's germline CDR1 is MNHNY and CDR2 SVGAGI (reference sequence). DNA of the CDR3: TGTGCCAGCAGGGGAGACCAGGAGACCCAGTACTTC. It specifies CASRGDQETQYF.

The CDR3 bases are TGTGCCAGCACCGAGACAGGAAGAAACACCATATATTTT. This translates into CASTETGRNTIYF. This chain links TRBV6-6 with TRBJ1-3, with D maybe TRBD1 (6 bases). The CDR3 is 13 residues long. V was shortened by 7 bases and J by 5 bases, with 12 bases between the two germline ends. Germline assignment: CDR1 MNHNY and CDR2 SVGAGI (reference sequence).

V gene TRBV7-2 combines with J gene TRBJ1-3; D call uncertain. The CDR3 extends over 15 amino acids. CDR1 and CDR2 from the germline V gene are SGHTA and FQGNSA. V was pared by 1 base and J by 0 bases, with 7 bases between. This CDR3 reads CASSLGHSSGNTIYF. CDR3 coding DNA: TGTGCCAGCAGCTTAGGACATAGCTCTGGAAACACCATATATTTT. The variable domain in full, with the rest retrieved from reference TRBV7-2 and TRBJ1-3, is GAGVSQSPSNKVTEKGKDVELRCDPISGHTALYWYRQSLGQGLEFLIYFQGNSAPDKSGLPSDRFSAERTGGSVSTLTIQRTQQEDSAVYLCASSLGHSSGNTIYFGEGSWLTVV.

The chain is built from TRBV5-1 and TRBJ2-7; the D gene is possibly TRBD2 (6 bases). V was clipped by 4 bases and J by 10 bases, with 21 bases between them. Per the germline V gene, CDR1 is SGHRS and CDR2 is YFSETQ. The CDR3 contains 14 residues. CDR3 sequence reads: CASSIRPSGGFQYF. As DNA, the CDR3 is TGCGCCAGCAGCATCCGACCATCTGGGGGGTTTCAGTACTTC. The full variable domain, its missing parts supplied by reference TRBV5-1 and TRBJ2-7, is KAGVTQTPRYLIKTRGQQVTLSCSPISGHRSVSWYQQTPGQGLQFLFEYFSETQRNKGNFPGRFSGRQFSNSRSEMNVSTLELGDSALYLCASSIRPSGGFQYFGPGTRLTVT.

This clone was seen more than once but under ten times. The chain carries TRBV19 and TRBJ1-1; D call uncertain. Germline CDR1 and CDR2: LNHDA and SQIVND (reference sequence). Trimming cost V 4 bases and J 3 bases, with 15 bases left between them. The CDR3 spans 15 residues. This CDR3 reads CASSKKGGVDTEAFF. As DNA, the CDR3 is TGTGCCAGTAGTAAGAAGGGCGGCGTGGACACTGAAGCTTTCTTT.

The chain links TRBV4-1 to TRBJ1-5; tentative D call: TRBD1 (6 bases). CDR1 and CDR2 from the germline V gene are MGHRA and YSYEKL. V dropped 2 bases and J dropped 2 bases, with 19 bases sitting between them. The CDR3 loop spans 18 amino acids. The CDR3 loop is CASSQSIYQGPGNQPQHF. In DNA form, the CDR3 reads TGCGCCAGCAGCCAAAGCATCTACCAGGGGCCGGGCAATCAGCCCCAGCATTTT.

The chain employs TRBV2 and TRBJ2-7; D is uncertain. This CDR3 comprises 13 residues. The germline V gene encodes CDR1 SNHLY and CDR2 FYNNEI. Trimming pared 2 bases from V and 2 bases from J, leaving 7 bases between. The CDR3 DNA is TGTGCCAGCAGTGAAATGGGGACCTACGAGCAGTACTTC. Translating it yields CASSEMGTYEQYF.

This clone showed up just once. The chain links TRBV11-3 to TRBJ2-3, with D possibly being TRBD2 (5 bases). The CDR3 extends over 14 amino acids. Germline-derived CDR1 and CDR2 are SGHNT and YENEEA. V gave up 6 bases and J gave up 6 bases, with 16 bases separating them. The chain's CDR3 is CASSFSGTSDTQYF. The DNA of the CDR3 is TGTGCCAGCAGTTTCAGCGGTACGTCGGATACGCAGTATTTT.

The chain couples TRBV9 to TRBJ2-1; tentatively, D is TRBD1 (6 bases). Germline values: CDR1 SGDLS, CDR2 YYNGEE. With 1 base removed from V and 2 bases from J, the gap between germline ends came to 10 bases. The CDR3 spans 15 residues. In DNA, the CDR3 is TGTGCCAGCAGCGTAATGCAGGGGACCTACAATGAGCAGTTCTTC. Translation: CASSVMQGTYNEQFF.

The gene calls are TRBV19 and TRBJ2-5; a possible D gene is TRBD1 (6 bases). The CDR3 length is 15 residues. Deletions cut 5 bases from V and 4 bases from J, with 17 bases between. Germline CDR1 LNHDA, CDR2 SQIVND (reference sequence). CDR3 nucleotide sequence: TGTGCCAGTAGTCTCGGGACCCAAGGGGGAGAGACCCAGTACTTC. Translated: CASSLGTQGGETQYF.

The chain recombines TRBV11-3 with TRBJ1-1, with TRBD1 matching over 8 bases. Germline V gives CDR1 SGHNT, CDR2 YENEEA. This CDR3 contains 14 residues. With V trimmed by 1 base and J by 8 bases, 6 bases remained unmatched. The DNA of the CDR3 is TGTGCCAGCAGCTTAGTTCAGGGGGCCGTGGAAGCTTTCTTT. Translating it yields CASSLVQGAVEAFF. Together with reference TRBV11-3 and TRBJ1-1, the CDR3 gives the full variable domain: EAGVVQSPRYKIIEKKQPVAFWCNPISGHNTLYWYLQNLGQGPELLIRYENEEAVDDSQLPKDRFSAERLKGVDSTLKIQPAELGDSAVYLCASSLVQGAVEAFFGQGTRLTVV.

The chain recombines TRBV20-1 with TRBJ2-1; no reliable D call. The length of the CDR3 is 11 residues. Looked up from germline, CDR1 is DFQATT and CDR2 is SNEGSKA (reference sequence). Deletions cut 4 bases from V and 8 bases from J, with 9 bases between. CDR3 coding DNA: TGCAGTGCTAATGGTCGGGATGAGCAGTTCTTC. Translating it yields CSANGRDEQFF.

The chain has TRBV5-1 and TRBJ2-7; TRBD2 matches at 7 bases. Germline lookup yields CDR1 SGHRS and CDR2 YFSETQ. The CDR3 consists of 16 residues. V trimming: 4 bases; J trimming: 0 bases; junction bases outside the gene matches: 10. Written as DNA, the CDR3 is TGCGCCAGCAGCAAGGGAGGGGACTCGAGCTCCTACGAGCAGTACTTC. Amino acids: CASSKGGDSSSYEQYF.

J is TRBJ1-4 and V is TRBV19; 8 bases match TRBD1. J gave up 4 bases and V 5 bases, and 12 bases lay outside the gene matches. Germline CDR1 reads LNHDA; CDR2 reads SQIVND (reference sequence). The CDR3 covers 17 residues. CDR3 DNA: TGTGCCAGTAGTTGGCGACAGGGGAATAGTGGTAATGAAAAACTGTTTTTT. Translating it yields CASSWRQGNSGNEKLFF.

This chain uses TRBV21-1 with TRBJ2-7; TRBD1, the table's D call, lacks a check against the DNA. TRBV21-1 is listed as a pseudogene. This CDR3 has 16 residues. DNA for the CDR3: TGTGCCAGCAGCAAGTGGACAGGGGGATGGGCCTACGAGCAGTACTTC. This translates into CASSKWTGGWAYEQYF.

The V and J genes are TRBV4-3 and TRBJ2-2; D remains unclear. The CDR3 spans 12 residues. CDR1 is LGHNA, CDR2 YSLEER, per germline. Trimming pared 2 bases from V and 8 bases from J, leaving 6 bases between. The chain's CDR3 is CASSQSPGELFF. CDR3 DNA sequence: TGCGCCAGCAGCCAAAGTCCGGGGGAGCTGTTTTTT.

The gene calls are TRBV9 and TRBJ2-1; TRBD2 matches at 11 bases. The CDR3 sequence is 17 residues long. CDR1 and CDR2 from the germline V gene are SGDLS and YYNGEE. Trimming at V came to 3 bases and at J to 7 bases, leaving 12 bases not matched to a gene. The CDR3 sequence is CASSAYPSGRLGNEQFF. The DNA for the CDR3 is TGTGCCAGCAGCGCATACCCTAGCGGGAGGTTGGGAAATGAGCAGTTCTTC. Full variable domain (outside the CDR3, taken from reference TRBV9 and TRBJ2-1): DSGVTQTPKHLITATGQRVTLRCSPRSGDLSVYWYQQSLDQGLQFLIQYYNGEERAKGNILERFSAQQFPDLHSELNLSSLELGDSALYFCASSAYPSGRLGNEQFFGPGTRLTVL.

The CDR3 DNA reads TGTGCCAGCAGTTACTCAGGAGAAGCGTTGAATGGCTACACCTTC. Translation gives CASSYSGEALNGYTF. The V gene is TRBV6-6, the J gene TRBJ1-2; D ambiguous. CDR1 and CDR2 from the germline V gene are MNHNY and SVGAGI (reference sequence). This CDR3 comprises 15 residues. V was cut by 0 bases and J by 6 bases, with 14 bases left in between.

The chain employs TRBV19 and TRBJ2-6; TRBD2 matches at 10 bases. This CDR3 contains 19 residues. After removal of 3 bases from V and 1 base from J, the junction contained 9 bases not matched to a gene. CDR1 is LNHDA, CDR2 SQIVND, per germline (reference sequence). In DNA form, the CDR3 reads TGTGCCAGTAGTATCTTAAAGCGGGGGGGCCTATCTGGGGCCAACGTCCTGACTTTC. This sequence encodes CASSILKRGGLSGANVLTF.

The J gene is TRBJ2-7, the V gene TRBV5-1; 8 bases map to TRBD1. CDR1 and CDR2 (germline): SGHRS, YFSETQ. V lost 4 bases and J lost 3; bases outside the gene matches: 9. This CDR3 is 15 amino acids long. The CDR3 coding sequence is TGCGCCAGCAGCCCGGTCGGACAGGGTTACTACGAGCAGTACTTC. This gives the protein CASSPVGQGYYEQYF.

This rearrangement joins TRBV6-1 to TRBJ2-1; 13 positions agree with TRBD2. The CDR3 loop spans 15 amino acids. Germline V gene data show CDR1 as MNHNS and CDR2 as SASEGT. Germline trimming cut 6 bases from V and 3 bases from J; bases unmatched to any gene: 2. Here the CDR3 reads CASRGLAGDYNEQFF. The CDR3 bases are TGTGCCAGCAGAGGACTAGCGGGAGACTACAATGAGCAGTTCTTC.

V is TRBV27 and J is TRBJ1-5, with 9 positions matching TRBD1. Germline CDR1 MNHEY, CDR2 SMNVEV (reference sequence). Trimming took 8 bases from V and 5 from J; bases not matched to a gene: 16. The CDR3 loop spans 17 amino acids. Here the CDR3 DNA reads TGTGCCAGCGCACCAAACATAGGGACAGGGATGGATCAGCCCCAGCATTTT. Translating gives CASAPNIGTGMDQPQHF.